This T cell receptor (beta chain) stems from a study of tumor and adjacent non-tumor tissue in lung cancer. Background on the study: The patients, 10 to 11 men and 5 women, were roughly 31 to 85 with stage I to III disease. Study results and caveats: Higher tumor TCR diversity was associated with shorter survival. Normal lung showed higher cumulative top 100 clone frequency than tumor. TCR diversity was significantly greater in tumor than normal lung tissue.

The template was RNA from unsorted bulk tissue. V lost 8 bases to trimming and J lost 7 bases, with 24 bases between them. The CDR3 totals 15 residues. Germline V gives CDR1 WSHSY, CDR2 SAAADI. This clonotype came up many times. Its target is unknown. TCRbeta libraries were built with three rounds of nested PCR, modified from ARM-PCR. One entry per CDR3 protein results from TCRdb running MiXCR on the multiplex PCR reads. The profile shows some 120,000 distinct CDR3 sequences, 66% of them singletons. The rearrangement links TRBV10-2 to TRBJ2-7; the D gene is possibly TRBD2 (6 bases). This TCR was recovered from a young man with non-small cell lung cancer. Sequenced sample: lung tumor tissue. CDR3 coding DNA: TGCGCCAGCCCCAACGTGGTGAAGCGGGCAAGGGAGCAGTACTTC. This encodes CASPNVVKRAREQYF.